These T cell receptor beta chains were read from a single sample in a study of T cell changes during pregnancy in multiple sclerosis. TCRdb's copy holds only in-frame clones and misses some; the assay was immunoSEQ multiplex PCR. The data hold tens of thousands of clones, with almost 95% observed a single time. The sample consisted of CD4+ T cells from peripheral blood mononuclear cells, taken in the second trimester of pregnancy. The receptors were gathered from a female donor in good health, enrolled as a control in a pregnancy study. CDR3s include the opening cysteine and the closing phenylalanine or tryptophan. Fields, in order: V gene, D gene, clone size, J gene, CDR3 DNA, CDR3 protein. A D gene is named only where the DNA matches it firmly. A row's size may be missing; if present it is once, few, many or a size class.

TRBV20-1	NA	NA	TRBJ1-1	TGCAGTGCCCCCGTTAACACTGAAGCTTTCTTT	CSAPVNTEAFF
TRBV6-1	NA	NA	TRBJ1-2	TGTGCCAGCAGTGAAATGGGAGGCGGGTCCGGCTACACCTTC	CASSEMGGGSGYTF
TRBV10-1	TRBD2	once	TRBJ2-3	TGCGCCAGCACTCCCTCCCCAACTAGCGGGGTAACGGCAGATACGCAGTATTTT	CASTPSPTSGVTADTQYF
TRBV27	NA	NA	TRBJ1-1	TGTGCCAGCAGTTTATCGACACGACGACTAGCCGGCACTGAAGCTTTCTTT	CASSLSTRRLAGTEAFF
TRBV30	TRBD1	NA	TRBJ1-5	TGTGCCTGGGGGACCGGGACAGGGGATCAGCCCCAGCATTTT	CAWGTGTGDQPQHF
TRBV6-5	TRBD1	NA	TRBJ1-6	TGTGCCAGCAGGGCTGACAGGGTCATAAATTCACCCCTCCACTTT	CASRADRVINSPLHF
TRBV5-1	TRBD2	NA	TRBJ2-2	TGCGCCAGCCGCTTAGCGGGGCCAGGGAACACCGGGGAGCTGTTTTTT	CASRLAGPGNTGELFF
TRBV16	NA	NA	TRBJ1-1	TGTGCCAGCAGCCCTCAACAGGGTAACACTGAAGCTTTCTTT	CASSPQQGNTEAFF
TRBV12-5	TRBD1	NA	TRBJ1-2	TGTGCTAGTGGTCCCCTGACAGGGGGGCACTATGGCTACACCTTC	CASGPLTGGHYGYTF
TRBV30	NA	NA	TRBJ2-3	TGTGCCTGGAGTTCTGTCGCGTCGAACACAGATACGCAGTATTTT	CAWSSVASNTDTQYF
TRBV6-5	NA	NA	TRBJ1-2	TGTGCCAGCAGTTTGACAGATATCTCTGGCTACACCTTC	CASSLTDISGYTF
TRBV9	TRBD2	NA	TRBJ2-1	TGTGCCAGCAGCGTATCGGGGGGGGGAACCTACAATGAGCAGTTCTTC	CASSVSGGGTYNEQFF
TRBV9	NA	NA	TRBJ2-3	TGTGCCAGCAGCGTAGTCGGAGTTGTAGATACGCAGTATTTT	CASSVVGVVDTQYF
TRBV30	NA	once	TRBJ1-3	TGTGCCTGGAGTGTACTCTCTGGAAACACCATATATTTT	CAWSVLSGNTIYF
TRBV19	TRBD1	NA	TRBJ1-5	TGTGCCAGTAGTGGTGGGACAGTTTATAGCAATCAGCCCCAGCATTTT	CASSGGTVYSNQPQHF
TRBV11-2	TRBD1	NA	TRBJ1-2	TGTGCCAGCAGCTTAGGTGACAGGGATGGCTACACCTTC	CASSLGDRDGYTF
TRBV2	TRBD1	NA	TRBJ2-7	TGTGCCAGCAGGGGGGACAGGACCTACGAGCAGTACTTC	CASRGDRTYEQYF
TRBV27	NA	NA	TRBJ2-1	TGTGCCAGCAGTTTTTTGGAGGGGACTGAGCAGTTCTTC	CASSFLEGTEQFF